This TCR beta chain was observed in a study of Ad26.COV2.S vaccination and SARS-CoV-2 variants. As to treatment: 15 to 20 received Ad26.COV2.S at low or high dose, single or two shots; about 5 received placebo; per-sample allocation not given. Sampling occurred on day 63 after the first vaccine or placebo injection. Clones were read by immunoSEQ multiplex PCR, and TCRdb kept only the in-frame ones, dropping some. The data show approximately 350,000 clones, with more than 75% seen just once and around 3.6% held by the top ten. Sample: peripheral blood, taken in a trial of Ad26.COV2.S vaccine versus placebo. The sequence came from a person aged 18-60 years who received the Ad26.COV2.S COVID-19 vaccine or a placebo.

The CDR3 nucleotides read TGTGCCTGGGACAGGGCTAATGAAGCTTTCTTT. Translation: CAWDRANEAFF. V gene TRBV30 combines with J gene TRBJ1-1, with 7 bases lining up with TRBD1. This CDR3 comprises 11 residues. The germline V gene has CDR1 GTSNPN and CDR2 SVGIG (reference sequence). Losses at the gene ends were 5 bases for V and 7 bases for J; bases not matched to a gene: 4.